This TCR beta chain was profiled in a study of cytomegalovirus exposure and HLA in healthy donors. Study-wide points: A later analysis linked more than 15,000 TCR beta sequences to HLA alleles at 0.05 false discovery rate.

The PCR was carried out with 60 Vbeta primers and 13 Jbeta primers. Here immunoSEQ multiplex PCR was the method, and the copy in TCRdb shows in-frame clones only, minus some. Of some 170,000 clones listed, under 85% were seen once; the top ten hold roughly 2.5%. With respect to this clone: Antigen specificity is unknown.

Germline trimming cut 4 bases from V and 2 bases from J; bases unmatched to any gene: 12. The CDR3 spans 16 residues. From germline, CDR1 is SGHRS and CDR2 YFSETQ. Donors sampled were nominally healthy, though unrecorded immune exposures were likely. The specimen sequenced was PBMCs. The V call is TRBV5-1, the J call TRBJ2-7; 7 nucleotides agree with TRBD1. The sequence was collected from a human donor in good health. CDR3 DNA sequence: TGCGCCAGCAGCCCGAGTCCCGGGACAGATCCCTACGAGCAGTACTTC. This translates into CASSPSPGTDPYEQYF. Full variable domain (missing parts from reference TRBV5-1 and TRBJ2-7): KAGVTQTPRYLIKTRGQQVTLSCSPISGHRSVSWYQQTPGQGLQFLFEYFSETQRNKGNFPGRFSGRQFSNSRSEMNVSTLELGDSALYLCASSPSPGTDPYEQYFGPGTRLTVT.